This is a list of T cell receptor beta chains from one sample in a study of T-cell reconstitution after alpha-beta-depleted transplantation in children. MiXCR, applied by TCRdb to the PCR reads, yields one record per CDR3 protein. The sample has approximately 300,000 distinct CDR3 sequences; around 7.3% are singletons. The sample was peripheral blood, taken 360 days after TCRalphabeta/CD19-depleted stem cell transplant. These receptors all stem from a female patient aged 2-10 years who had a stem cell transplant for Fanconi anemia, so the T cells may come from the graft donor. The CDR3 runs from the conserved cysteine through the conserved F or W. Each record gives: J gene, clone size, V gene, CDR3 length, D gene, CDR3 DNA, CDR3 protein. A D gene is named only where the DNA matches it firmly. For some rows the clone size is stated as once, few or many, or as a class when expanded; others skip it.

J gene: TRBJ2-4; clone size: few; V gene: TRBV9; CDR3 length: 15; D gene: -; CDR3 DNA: TGTGCCAGCAGCGGGGGGACAATAGCCAAAAACATTCAGTACTTC; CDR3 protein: CASSGGTIAKNIQYF
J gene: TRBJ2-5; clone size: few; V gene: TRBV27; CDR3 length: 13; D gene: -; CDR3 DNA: TGTGCCAGCAGTTCGCTAGCGAGGGAGACCCAGTACTTC; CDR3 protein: CASSSLARETQYF
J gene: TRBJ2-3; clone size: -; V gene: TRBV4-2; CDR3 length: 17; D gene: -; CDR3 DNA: TGTGCCAGCAGCCAAACTTTTGCCGGGACGCCCACAGATACGCAGTATTTT; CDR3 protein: CASSQTFAGTPTDTQYF
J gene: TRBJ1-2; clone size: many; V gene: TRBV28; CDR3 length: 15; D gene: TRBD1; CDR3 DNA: TGTGCCAGCAGTCTGACAGGGCTGCATAACTATGGCTGCACCTTC; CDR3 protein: CASSLTGLHNYGCTF
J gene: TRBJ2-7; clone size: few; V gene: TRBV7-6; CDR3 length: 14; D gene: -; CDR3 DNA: TGTGCCAGCAGCCCCAGACAGGTCTCCTACGAGCAGTACTTC; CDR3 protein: CASSPRQVSYEQYF
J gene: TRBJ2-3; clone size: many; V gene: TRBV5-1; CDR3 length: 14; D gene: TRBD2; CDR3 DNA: TGCGCCAGCAGCTTTAGCGGGAGTAGGGATACGCAGTATTTT; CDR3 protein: CASSFSGSRDTQYF
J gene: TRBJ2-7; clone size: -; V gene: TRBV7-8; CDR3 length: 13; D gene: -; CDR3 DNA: TGTGCCAGCAGCCTCAACGCGGTCTACGAGCAGTACTTC; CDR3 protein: CASSLNAVYEQYF
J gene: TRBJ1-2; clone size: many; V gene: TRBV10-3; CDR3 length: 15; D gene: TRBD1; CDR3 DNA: TGTGCCATCAGTGATTCCGGGACAGGGGGCCCTGGCTACACCTTC; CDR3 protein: CAISDSGTGGPGYTF
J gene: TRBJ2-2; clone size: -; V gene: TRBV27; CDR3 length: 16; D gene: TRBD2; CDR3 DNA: TGTGCCAGCAGTTTATCCGGGACTACTATCACCGGGGAGCTGTTTTTT; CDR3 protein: CASSLSGTTITGELFF
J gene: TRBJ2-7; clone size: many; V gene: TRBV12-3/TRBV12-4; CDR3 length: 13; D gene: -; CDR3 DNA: TGTGCCAGCAGTCAGGGAGGTGCCGACGAGCAGTACTTC; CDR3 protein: CASSQGGADEQYF
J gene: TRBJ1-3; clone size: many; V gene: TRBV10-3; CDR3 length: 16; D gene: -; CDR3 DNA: TGTGCCATCAGTGAGTCGTCCCCGATCTCTGGAAACACCATATATTTT; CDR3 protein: CAISESSPISGNTIYF
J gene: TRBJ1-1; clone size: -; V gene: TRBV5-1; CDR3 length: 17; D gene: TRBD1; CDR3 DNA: TGCGCCAGCAGCATCGGGACAGGGCGGACAACAAGGGCTGAAGCTTTCTTT; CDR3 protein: CASSIGTGRTTRAEAFF
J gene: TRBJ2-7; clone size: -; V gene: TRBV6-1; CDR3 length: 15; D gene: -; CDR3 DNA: TGTGCCAGCAGTGAATTAAGGGGCAGCTCCTACGAGCAGTACTTC; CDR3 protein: CASSELRGSSYEQYF
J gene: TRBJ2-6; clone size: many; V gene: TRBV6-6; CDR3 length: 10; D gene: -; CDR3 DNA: TGTGCCTCTGGGGCCAACGTCCTGACTTTC; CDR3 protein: CASGANVLTF
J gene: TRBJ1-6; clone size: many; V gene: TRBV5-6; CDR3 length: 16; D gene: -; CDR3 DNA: TGTGCCAGCAGCTTGCGGCGGCTTGGGGGAAATTCACCCCTCCACTTT; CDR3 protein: CASSLRRLGGNSPLHF
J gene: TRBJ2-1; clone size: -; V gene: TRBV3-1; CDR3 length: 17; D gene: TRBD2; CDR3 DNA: TGTGCCAGCAGCCAAGTAGACACTAGCGGCCCTAGGAATGAGCAGTTCTTC; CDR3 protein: CASSQVDTSGPRNEQFF
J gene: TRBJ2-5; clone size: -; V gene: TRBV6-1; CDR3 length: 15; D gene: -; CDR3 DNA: TGTGCCAGCAGCCTCTCGACGGGTGGGTCAGAGACCCAGTACTTC; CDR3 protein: CASSLSTGGSETQYF
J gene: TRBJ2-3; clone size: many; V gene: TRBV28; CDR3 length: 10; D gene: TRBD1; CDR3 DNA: TGTGCCAGCGGGCGACAGGGAGAGTATTTT; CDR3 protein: CASGRQGEYF
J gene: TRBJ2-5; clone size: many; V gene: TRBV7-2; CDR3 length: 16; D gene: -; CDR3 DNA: TGTGCCAGCAGCTTAGCCAGCACCCCGGGGCAAGAGACCCAGTACTTC; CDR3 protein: CASSLASTPGQETQYF
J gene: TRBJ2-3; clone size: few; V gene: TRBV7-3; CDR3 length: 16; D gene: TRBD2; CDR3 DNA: TGTGCCAGCAGCTTACCCCAGCGGGAGGGCACAGATACGCAGTATTTT; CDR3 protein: CASSLPQREGTDTQYF
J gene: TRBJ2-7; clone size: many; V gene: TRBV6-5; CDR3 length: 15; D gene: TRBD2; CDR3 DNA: TGTGCCAGCAGTTACTCTACTAGCGGGGCATACGAGCAGTACTTC; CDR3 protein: CASSYSTSGAYEQYF
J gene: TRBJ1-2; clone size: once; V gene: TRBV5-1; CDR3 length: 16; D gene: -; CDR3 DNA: TGCGCCAGCAGAGAGCGGGTACGAGATTCCAACTATGGCTACACCTTC; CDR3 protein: CASRERVRDSNYGYTF
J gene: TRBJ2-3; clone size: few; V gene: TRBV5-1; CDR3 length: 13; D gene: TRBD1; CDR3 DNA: TGCGCCAGCCGAGGACAGGGATTCGATACGCAGTATTTT; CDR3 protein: CASRGQGFDTQYF
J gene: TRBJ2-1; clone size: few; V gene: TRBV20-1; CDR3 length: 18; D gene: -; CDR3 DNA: TGCAGTGCTAGAGTTGGTATACTGGCAGGGTTAACAGGTTATGAGCAGTTCTTC; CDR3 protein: CSARVGILAGLTGYEQFF